The T cell receptor (beta chain) described here comes from a study of blood T cell repertoires in COVID-19. Overall study context: Collection of acute and convalescent COVID-19 samples took place in the United States, Italy and Spain. In each case, the material was cDNA or gDNA derived from T cells, B-cell-depleted T cells, or PBMCs.

Original data processing: Reference gene primer amplification gave estimated nucleated cell counts. Assay: immunoSEQ multiplex PCR; the TCRdb copy retains only in-frame clones and omits some. That table furnishes V, J and clone size, whereas the DNA furnished D and trimming. The sample lists some 150,000 clones, about 80% occurring once. This clone has a single count. CDR1 and CDR2 (germline): LNHDA, SQIVND (reference sequence). This CDR3 is 15 amino acids long. Germline trimming cut 5 bases from V and 6 bases from J; bases unmatched to any gene: 7. The gene calls are TRBV19 and TRBJ2-1, with 10 bases that match TRBD1. Sample: peripheral blood. The TCR was taken from a human donor in a cohort sampled during active COVID-19. In nucleotides, the CDR3 is TGTGCCAGTAGTCGTAGACAGGGGGCTCTCAATGAGCAGTTCTTC. It encodes CASSRRQGALNEQFF.